The 22 T cell receptor beta chains below come from one sample, sequenced in a study of CD8+CD57+ T cells in acquired aplastic anemia. Both TCR beta VDJ combination and CDR3 sequence profiling were carried out. Genomic DNA was the template for this profiling. MiXCR, applied by TCRdb to the reads, yields one record per CDR3 protein. Of 220,000 or so distinct CDR3 sequences in the sample, roughly 60% were seen once. Selection for sequencing was limited to patients who had shown CD8+CD57+ cell expansion by flow cytometry. The specimen was sorted CD4+, CD8+, or CD8+CD57+ T cells (not recorded which) from PBMCs. The receptor set was obtained from a human donor with aplastic anemia.

The chain joins TRBV11-1 to TRBJ2-2, with a tentative D call TRBD2 (6 bases). Trimming took 5 bases from V and 4 from J, leaving 14 bases between them. Per germline, CDR1 SGHAT and CDR2 FQDESV (reference sequence). This CDR3 has 15 amino acids. The CDR3 DNA follows: TGTGCCAGCAGCCTCGGGCTAGCGTTCACCGGGGAGCTGTTTTTT. This encodes CASSLGLAFTGELFF.

The V gene is TRBV20-1, the J gene TRBJ1-1; D uncertain. The CDR3 consists of 14 residues. V lost 0 bases, J lost 4 bases, and 12 bases lay in between. Germline lookup yields CDR1 DFQATT and CDR2 SNEGSKA (reference sequence). The CDR3 region has the DNA TGCAGTGCTAGAGATTTGTCACGGGCCACTGAAGCTTTCTTT. Its protein is CSARDLSRATEAFF.

The gene calls are TRBV7-2 and TRBJ2-5; D possibly corresponds to TRBD1 (5 bases). V was trimmed by 7 bases and J by 3 bases, leaving 9 bases between them. Germline CDR1 SGHTA, CDR2 FQGNSA. CDR3 length: 12 residues. CDR3 loop: CASNSGKETQYF. The CDR3, as DNA: TGTGCCAGCAACTCAGGGAAAGAGACCCAGTACTTC.

This clonotype was detected a few times. V and J are TRBV25-1 and TRBJ1-3; no definite D call. Germline lookup yields CDR1 MGHDK and CDR2 SYGVNS. The CDR3 runs 13 residues. Trimming pared 8 bases from V and 3 bases from J, leaving 11 bases between. The CDR3 sequence: CASHPGNGNTIYF. CDR3 bases: TGTGCCAGCCACCCGGGAAATGGAAACACCATATATTTT.

This chain uses TRBV9 with TRBJ1-3; D perhaps matches TRBD1 (6 bases). The CDR3 is made up of 16 amino acids. The V and J ends lost 2 bases and 0 bases respectively, with 12 bases between them. From germline, CDR1 is SGDLS and CDR2 YYNGEE. Here the CDR3 reads CASSVRTGRSGNTIYF. DNA of the CDR3: TGTGCCAGCAGCGTTCGCACAGGGCGCTCTGGAAACACCATATATTTT.

This clonotype was observed a few times. The chain is built from TRBV10-1 and TRBJ1-2; TRBD1 matches 10 bases. The CDR3 extends over 13 amino acids. With V trimmed by 3 bases and J by 10 bases, 5 bases remained unmatched. Germline CDR1 and CDR2: WNHNN and SYGVQD (reference sequence). CDR3 loop: CASSDRGTGVYTF. As DNA, the CDR3 is TGCGCCAGCAGTGACAGGGGGACAGGGGTCTACACCTTC.

This clonotype showed up just a few times. Because the CDR3 is missing its conserved closing phenylalanine or tryptophan, this is likely a read error. This chain connects TRBV7-9 to TRBJ2-7, with TRBD2 matching 10 bases. V shed 5 bases, J shed 7 bases, and the junction held 23 bases outside the gene matches. Germline V gives CDR1 SEHNR, CDR2 FQNEAQ (reference sequence). The CDR3 has 19 amino acids. The CDR3 region is CASSRHGASGGPVLWEQYS. Here the CDR3 DNA reads TGTGCCAGCAGCCGACACGGGGCTAGCGGGGGCCCGGTACTGTGGGAGCAGTACTCC.

This rearrangement joins TRBV7-9 to TRBJ2-7; D uncertain. V was cut by 7 bases and J by 2 bases, with 18 bases left in between. The germline gives CDR1 SEHNR, CDR2 FQNEAQ (reference sequence). The CDR3 is 15 residues long. The CDR3 bases are TGTGCCAGCACCATCCCAGCCGCAGGTGCCTACGAGCAGTACTTC. Its protein product is CASTIPAAGAYEQYF. The variable domain in full, with the rest retrieved from reference TRBV7-9 and TRBJ2-7, is DTGVSQNPRHKITKRGQNVTFRCDPISEHNRLYWYRQTLGQGPEFLTYFQNEAQLEKSRLLSDRFSAERPKGSFSTLEIQRTEQGDSAMYLCASTIPAAGAYEQYFGPGTRLTVT.

This clonotype was seen a single time. This chain links TRBV15 with TRBJ1-2; no clear D. This CDR3 spans 14 amino acids. The V gene lost 3 bases and the J gene lost 3 bases, with 11 bases spanning the gap. Germline V gives CDR1 LNHNV, CDR2 YYDKDF (reference sequence). The DNA for the CDR3 is TGTGCCACCAGCAGGTCCGGGGATTACTATGGCTACACCTTC. This codes for CATSRSGDYYGYTF.

This chain connects TRBV9 to TRBJ1-5; D not certain. V was shortened by 0 bases and J by 3 bases, with 7 bases between the two germline ends. In germline, CDR1 is SGDLS, CDR2 YYNGEE. The CDR3 extends over 14 amino acids. This CDR3 is CASSVAGPNQPQHF. The CDR3, as DNA: TGTGCCAGCAGCGTAGCGGGTCCCAATCAGCCCCAGCATTTT.

The sample holds one count of this clonotype. V is TRBV2 and J is TRBJ2-7; TRBD1 or TRBD2 may be the D gene (5 bases each). V lost 7 bases to trimming and J lost 1 base, with 14 bases between them. Looked up from germline, CDR1 is SNHLY and CDR2 is FYNNEI. This CDR3 comprises 14 residues. CDR3 sequence: CASTPERGSYEQYF. The CDR3 DNA reads TGTGCCAGCACCCCTGAGAGGGGTTCCTACGAGCAGTACTTC.

This clonotype is a singleton in its sample. V and J are TRBV5-5 and TRBJ2-1; the D gene is possibly TRBD2 (6 bases). Germline CDR1 reads SGHKS; CDR2 reads YYEKEE (reference sequence). This CDR3 has 15 residues. Trimming took 3 bases from V and 2 from J, leaving 12 bases between them. The CDR3 DNA sequence: TGTGCCAGCAGCTCAACCGCGGGGACCTACAATGAGCAGTTCTTC. Protein sequence: CASSSTAGTYNEQFF.

The V gene is TRBV20-1, the J gene TRBJ2-7; TRBD1 matches at 7 bases. Germline CDR1 is DFQATT and CDR2 is SNEGSKA (reference sequence). V lost 1 base, J lost 0 bases, and 6 bases stayed unmatched. The length of the CDR3 is 15 residues. The chain's CDR3 is CSARATGTDSYEQYF. The DNA of the CDR3 is TGCAGTGCTAGAGCTACCGGGACAGACTCCTACGAGCAGTACTTC.

This clonotype was recorded many times. This chain connects TRBV4-1 to TRBJ1-5; 7 positions agree with TRBD1. Germline V gives CDR1 MGHRA, CDR2 YSYEKL. V lost 6 bases, J lost 4 bases, and 9 bases stayed unmatched. The CDR3 has 15 residues. CDR3 nucleotide sequence: TGCGCCAGCAGTTCTACAGGGGCCCTTAATCAGCCCCAGCATTTT. Its protein product is CASSSTGALNQPQHF.

This chain uses TRBV20-1 with TRBJ2-2; D remains unclear. Germline V CDR1 and CDR2: DFQATT, SNEGSKA (reference sequence). V gave up 0 bases and J gave up 7 bases, with 9 bases separating them. The CDR3 has 13 residues. This chain's CDR3 is CSARETLNGELFF. CDR3 nucleotides: TGCAGTGCTAGAGAAACCCTGAACGGGGAGCTGTTTTTT.

The chain employs TRBV4-2 and TRBJ1-5; 8 bases agree with TRBD1. The junction had 5 bases not matched to a gene; V was cut back by 0 bases and J by 7 bases. In germline, CDR1 is LGHNA, CDR2 YNFKEQ. The CDR3 totals 15 residues. The CDR3: CASSQDRGHGQPQHF. CDR3 DNA: TGTGCCAGCAGCCAAGACAGGGGGCATGGGCAGCCCCAGCATTTT.

A note on this clonotype: This sequence may be a read error, since a much larger clone differs from it by one base. The V and J genes are TRBV19 and TRBJ1-2; tentatively, D is TRBD1 (5 bases). This CDR3 comprises 14 residues. V shed 2 bases and J shed 2 bases, with 9 bases lying between them. In germline, CDR1 is LNHDA, CDR2 SQIVND (reference sequence). The CDR3, as DNA: TGTGCCAGTAGTATATGGGGCCAGAACTATGGCTACACCTTC. It yields the protein CASSIWGQNYGYTF.

The chain is built from TRBV10-3 and TRBJ2-2, with D maybe TRBD1 (5 bases). This CDR3 comprises 14 residues. V was cut by 10 bases and J by 4 bases, with 16 bases left in between. From germline, CDR1 is ENHRY and CDR2 SYGVKD. CDR3: CATLEGAVTGELFF. The CDR3 region has the DNA TGTGCCACCCTCGAAGGGGCGGTCACCGGGGAGCTGTTTTTT.

This sequence joins TRBV15 and TRBJ2-3; 8 bases align to TRBD2. Germline values: CDR1 LNHNV, CDR2 YYDKDF (reference sequence). After removal of 4 bases from V and 1 base from J, the junction contained 4 bases not matched to a gene. CDR3 length: 15 residues. In nucleotides, the CDR3 is TGTGCCACCAGCAACGGGGGGGCTGGCACAGATACGCAGTATTTT. Its translation: CATSNGGAGTDTQYF. The full variable domain, completed using reference TRBV15 and TRBJ2-3, is DAMVIQNPRYQVTQFGKPVTLSCSQTLNHNVMYWYQQKSSQAPKLLFHYYDKDFNNEADTPDNFQSRRPNTSFCFLDIRSPGLGDTAMYLCATSNGGAGTDTQYFGPGTRLTVL.

Comment on this clonotype: The CDR3 ends on some other residue instead of the conserved phenylalanine or tryptophan, so this is likely a read error. The V and J genes are TRBV7-9 and TRBJ1-5; D is ambiguous. V dropped 2 bases and J dropped 7 bases, with 3 bases sitting between them. From germline, CDR1 is SEHNR and CDR2 FQNEAQ (reference sequence). This CDR3 comprises 11 residues. The CDR3 bases are TGTGCCAGCAGCTTACAACAGCCCCAGCATTGT. It codes for CASSLQQPQHC.

The J gene is TRBJ2-3, the V gene TRBV10-3, with D unresolved. The germline V and J ends were trimmed by 4 bases and 2 bases, with 7 bases remaining between them. Germline V gene data show CDR1 as ENHRY and CDR2 as SYGVKD. The CDR3 extends over 13 amino acids. DNA of the CDR3: TGTGCCATCAGTGGGCGGACCACAGATACGCAGTATTTT. Translation: CAISGRTTDTQYF.

To note about this clonotype: One junction end disagrees with the germline gene, perhaps due to a read error. The V call is TRBV20-1, the J call TRBJ2-2; possible D gene TRBD2, 6 bases. The CDR3 runs to 14 residues. Per the germline V gene, CDR1 is DFQATT and CDR2 is SNEGSKA (reference sequence). The CDR3 nucleotides read TGCAGTGCTGGGGGGACTGAAAACACCTGGGAGCTGTTTTTT. Translation: CSAGGTENTWELFF.